This T cell receptor beta chain was sequenced in a study of molecular identifiers for immune sequencing clone quantification. TCRdb ran MiXCR on the PCR reads and lists one entry per CDR3 protein. The sample yields more than 450,000 distinct CDR3 sequences, around 21% seen once. With regard to this clonotype: A much more abundant neighbour one base away suggests this may be a read error.

Naive CD8 sequencing libraries were generated from 20,000 to 1,000,000 sorted cells, with 10%, 30% or 50% RNA as input. Sorting isolated naive CD8 T cells as CD8+CD4-CCR7+CD45RA+ events. This CDR3 has 14 residues. CDR1 and CDR2 from the germline V gene are SGHVS and FNYEAQ. The chain joins TRBV7-6 to TRBJ1-2; no clear D. Sequencing used naive CD8+ T cells from blood, with Jurkat cell RNA spiked in. As for subset: FACS-sorted CD8+CD4-CCR7+CD45RA+ naive T cells. This receptor was obtained from a human donor in good health. Some libraries in this study had Jurkat cell RNA spiked in. The CDR3 region has the DNA TGTGCCGGCAGGATTATGCCGGGCCCCTATGGCTACACCTTC. Translated: CAGRIMPGPYGYTF.